This TCR beta chain was profiled in a study of early T cells in non-severe SARS-CoV-2 infection. TCRdb re-called the 5' RACE reads through MiXCR, storing one row per CDR3 protein. The sample records 75,000 to 80,000 distinct CDR3 sequences, 8.5% to 10% being singletons. This clonotype has a handful of counts. V lost 5 bases and J 3 bases, leaving 14 bases between the germline ends. Germline lookup yields CDR1 MGHRA and CDR2 YSYEKL. This CDR3 has 15 amino acids. This chain connects TRBV4-1 to TRBJ2-4, with D tentatively TRBD1 or TRBD2 (5 bases each). The sequence derives from an adult who was a healthcare worker with PCR-confirmed SARS-CoV-2 infection or an uninfected control (not recorded which). Material: whole blood. The CDR3 DNA is TGCGCCAGCAGCGTACAGGAGGTGGGCAAAAACATTCAGTACTTC. This sequence encodes CASSVQEVGKNIQYF.